This T cell receptor beta chain was identified during a study of blood T cell repertoires in COVID-19. Across the whole study: Collection of acute and convalescent COVID-19 samples took place in the United States, Italy and Spain. PBMCs, B-cell-depleted T cells, or T cells were the source of the cDNA or gDNA that made up the material.

There are 15 residues in the CDR3. Germline CDR1 reads SGHNT; CDR2 reads YYREEE (reference sequence). V trimming: 4 bases; J trimming: 4 bases; junction bases outside the gene matches: 11. In the original workflow: Reference gene primer amplification in the assay estimated nucleated cell counts. Some clones are missing from TCRdb's copy, which holds only in-frame ones; the method was immunoSEQ multiplex PCR. From that table come the V and J calls and clone size; the DNA was used to work out D and trimming. The data contain around 230,000 clones, 87% of them singletons. Input material: peripheral blood. This receptor was taken from a man aged 55 to 70 who had recovered from COVID-19. This sequence joins TRBV5-4 and TRBJ2-7; 7 nucleotides agree with TRBD1. The CDR3 is CASSPTGTVAYEQYF. As DNA, the CDR3 is TGTGCCAGCAGCCCCACCGGGACAGTTGCTTACGAGCAGTACTTC. The whole variable domain, filled in from reference TRBV5-4 and TRBJ2-7, reads ETGVTQSPTHLIKTRGQQVTLRCSSQSGHNTVSWYQQALGQGPQFIFQYYREEENGRGNFPPRFSGLQFPNYSSELNVNALELDDSALYLCASSPTGTVAYEQYFGPGTRLTVT.